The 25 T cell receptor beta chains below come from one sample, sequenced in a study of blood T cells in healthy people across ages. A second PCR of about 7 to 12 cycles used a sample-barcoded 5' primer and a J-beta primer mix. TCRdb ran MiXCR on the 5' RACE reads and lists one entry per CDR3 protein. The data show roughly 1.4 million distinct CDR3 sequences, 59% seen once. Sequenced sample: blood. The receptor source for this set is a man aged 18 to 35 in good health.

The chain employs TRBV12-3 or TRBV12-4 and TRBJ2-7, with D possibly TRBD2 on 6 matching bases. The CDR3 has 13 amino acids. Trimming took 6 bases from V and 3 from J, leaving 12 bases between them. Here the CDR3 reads CASSNAGNYEQYF. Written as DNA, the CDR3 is TGTGCCAGCAGCAACGCGGGGAACTACGAGCAGTACTTC.

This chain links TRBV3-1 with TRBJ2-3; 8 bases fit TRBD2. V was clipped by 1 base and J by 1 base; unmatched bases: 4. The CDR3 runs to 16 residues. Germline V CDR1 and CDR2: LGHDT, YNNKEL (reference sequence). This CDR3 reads CASSQGSGGGTDTQYF. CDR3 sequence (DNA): TGTGCCAGCAGCCAAGGCTCCGGGGGGGGCACAGATACGCAGTATTTT.

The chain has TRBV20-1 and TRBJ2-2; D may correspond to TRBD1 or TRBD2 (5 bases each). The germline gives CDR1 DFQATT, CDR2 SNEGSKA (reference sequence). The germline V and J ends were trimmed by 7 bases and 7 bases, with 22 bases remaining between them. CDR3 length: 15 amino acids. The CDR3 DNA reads TGCAGTGTCAGGGCGGCGGTGCCCGGAGGCGGGGAGCTGTTTTTT. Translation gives CSVRAAVPGGGELFF.

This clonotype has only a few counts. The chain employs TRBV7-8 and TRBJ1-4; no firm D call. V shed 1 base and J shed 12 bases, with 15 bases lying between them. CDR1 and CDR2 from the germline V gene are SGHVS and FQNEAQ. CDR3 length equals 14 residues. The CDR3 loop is CASSLVIGRQELFF. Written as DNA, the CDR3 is TGTGCCAGCAGCTTAGTAATCGGGCGACAAGAACTGTTTTTT.

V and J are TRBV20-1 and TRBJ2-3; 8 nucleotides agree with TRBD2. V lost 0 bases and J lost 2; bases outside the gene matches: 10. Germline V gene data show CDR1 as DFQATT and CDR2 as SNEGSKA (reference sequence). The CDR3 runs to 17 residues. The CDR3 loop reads CSARDPYSGKITDTQYF. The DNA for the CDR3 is TGCAGTGCTAGAGATCCCTATAGCGGGAAAATCACAGATACGCAGTATTTT.

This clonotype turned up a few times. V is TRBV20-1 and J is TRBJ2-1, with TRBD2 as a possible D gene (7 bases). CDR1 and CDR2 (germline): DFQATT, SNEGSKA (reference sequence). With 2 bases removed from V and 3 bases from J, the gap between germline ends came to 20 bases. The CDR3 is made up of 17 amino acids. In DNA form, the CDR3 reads TGCAGTGCTAGACCCGGGGGGCGGCGGGTGGACTACAATGAGCAGTTCTTC. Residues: CSARPGGRRVDYNEQFF.

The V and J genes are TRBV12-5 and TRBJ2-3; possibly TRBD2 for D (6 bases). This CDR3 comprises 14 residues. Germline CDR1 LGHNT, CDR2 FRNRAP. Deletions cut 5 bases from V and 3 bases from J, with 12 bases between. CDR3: CASGVGGRTDTQYF. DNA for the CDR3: TGTGCTAGTGGTGTTGGAGGGAGAACAGATACGCAGTATTTT.

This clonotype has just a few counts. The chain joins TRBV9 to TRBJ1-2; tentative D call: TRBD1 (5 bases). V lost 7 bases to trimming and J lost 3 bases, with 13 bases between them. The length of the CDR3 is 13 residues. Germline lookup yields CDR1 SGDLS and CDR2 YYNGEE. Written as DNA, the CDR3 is TGTGCCAGCTCCACGGGGGTAGACTATGGCTACACCTTC. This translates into CASSTGVDYGYTF.

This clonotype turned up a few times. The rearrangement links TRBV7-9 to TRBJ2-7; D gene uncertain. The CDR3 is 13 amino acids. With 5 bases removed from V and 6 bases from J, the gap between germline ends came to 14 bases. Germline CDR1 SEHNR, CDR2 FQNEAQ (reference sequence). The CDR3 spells CASSQDGWAEQYF. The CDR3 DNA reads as TGTGCCAGCAGCCAGGATGGGTGGGCCGAGCAGTACTTC.

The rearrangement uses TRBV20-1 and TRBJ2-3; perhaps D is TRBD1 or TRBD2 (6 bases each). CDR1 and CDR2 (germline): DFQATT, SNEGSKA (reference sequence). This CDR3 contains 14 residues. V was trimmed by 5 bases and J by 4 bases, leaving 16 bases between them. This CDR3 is CSASRGGSADTQYF. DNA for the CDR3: TGCAGTGCTTCCCGAGGGGGGAGCGCAGATACGCAGTATTTT.

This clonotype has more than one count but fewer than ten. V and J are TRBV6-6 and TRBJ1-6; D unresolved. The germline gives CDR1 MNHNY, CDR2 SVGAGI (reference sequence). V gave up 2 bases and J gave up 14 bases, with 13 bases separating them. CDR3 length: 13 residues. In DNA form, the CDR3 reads TGTGCCAGCAGTTACCCTCAAGGAGATACCCTCCACTTT. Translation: CASSYPQGDTLHF.

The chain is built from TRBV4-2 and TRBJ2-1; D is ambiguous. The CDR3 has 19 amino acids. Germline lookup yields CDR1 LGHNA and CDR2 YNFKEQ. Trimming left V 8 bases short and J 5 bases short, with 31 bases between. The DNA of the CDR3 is TGTGCCAGCCGCACTGTTTCCCCGGGCTCGGGCGGCCCCCACAATGAGCAGTTCTTC. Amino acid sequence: CASRTVSPGSGGPHNEQFF.

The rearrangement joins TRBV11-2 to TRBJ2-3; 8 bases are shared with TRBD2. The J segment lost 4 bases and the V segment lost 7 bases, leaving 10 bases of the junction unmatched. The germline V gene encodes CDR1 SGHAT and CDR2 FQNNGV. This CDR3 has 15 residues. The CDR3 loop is CASTPGAGEADTQYF. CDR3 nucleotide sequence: TGTGCCAGCACGCCCGGAGCGGGGGAGGCAGATACGCAGTATTTT.

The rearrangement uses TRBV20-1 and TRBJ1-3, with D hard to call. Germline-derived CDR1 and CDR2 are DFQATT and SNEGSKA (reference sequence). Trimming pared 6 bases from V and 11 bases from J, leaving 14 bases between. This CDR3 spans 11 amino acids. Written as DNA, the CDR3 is TGCAGTGCCTCAACCATGACATCCATATATTTT. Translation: CSASTMTSIYF.

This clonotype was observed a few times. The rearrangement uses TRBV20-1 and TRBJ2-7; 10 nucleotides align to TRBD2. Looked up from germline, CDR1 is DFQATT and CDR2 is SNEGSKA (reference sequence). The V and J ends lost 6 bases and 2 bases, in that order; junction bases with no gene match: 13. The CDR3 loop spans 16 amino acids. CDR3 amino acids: CSAQALAGVAPYEQYF. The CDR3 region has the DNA TGCAGTGCCCAAGCTCTAGCGGGAGTTGCCCCCTACGAGCAGTACTTC.

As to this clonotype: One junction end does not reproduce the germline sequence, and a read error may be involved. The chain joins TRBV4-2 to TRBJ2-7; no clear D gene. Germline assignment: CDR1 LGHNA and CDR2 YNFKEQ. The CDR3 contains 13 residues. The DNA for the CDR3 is TGTGCCACCAGCCACGGGCTACTCTACGAGCAGTACTTC. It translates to CATSHGLLYEQYF.

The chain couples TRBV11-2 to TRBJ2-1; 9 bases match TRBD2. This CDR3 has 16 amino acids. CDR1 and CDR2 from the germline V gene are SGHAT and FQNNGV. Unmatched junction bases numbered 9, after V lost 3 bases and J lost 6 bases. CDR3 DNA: TGTGCCAGCAGCTTTGCCCAGCGGGAGGTGAGCAATGAGCAGTTCTTC. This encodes CASSFAQREVSNEQFF.

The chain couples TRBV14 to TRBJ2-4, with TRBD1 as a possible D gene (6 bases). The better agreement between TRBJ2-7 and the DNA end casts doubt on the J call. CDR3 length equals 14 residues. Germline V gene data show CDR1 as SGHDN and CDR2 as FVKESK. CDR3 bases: TGTGCCAGCAGCCAAAGGCTAGGGGGTTACGAGCAGTACTTC. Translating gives CASSQRLGGYEQYF.

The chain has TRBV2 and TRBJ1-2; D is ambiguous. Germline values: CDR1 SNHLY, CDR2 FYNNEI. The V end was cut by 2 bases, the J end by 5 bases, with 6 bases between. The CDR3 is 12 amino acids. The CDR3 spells CASSELGYGYTF. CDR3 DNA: TGTGCCAGCAGTGAATTGGGATATGGCTACACCTTC.

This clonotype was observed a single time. The DNA of the CDR3 is TGCAGAATGACGTCCATAGCGGGGGGCAATGAGCAGTTCTTC. Encoded protein: CRMTSIAGGNEQFF. This chain joins TRBV20-1 and TRBJ2-1; TRBD2 matches at 10 bases. The CDR3 contains 14 residues. Germline V gene data show CDR1 as DFQATT and CDR2 as SNEGSKA (reference sequence).

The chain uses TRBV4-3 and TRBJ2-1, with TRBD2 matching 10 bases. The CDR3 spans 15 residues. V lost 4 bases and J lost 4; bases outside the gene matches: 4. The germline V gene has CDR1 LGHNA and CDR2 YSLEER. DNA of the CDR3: TGCGCCAGCAGCCCGGGACTAGCGAATTACAATGAGCAGTTCTTC. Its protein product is CASSPGLANYNEQFF.

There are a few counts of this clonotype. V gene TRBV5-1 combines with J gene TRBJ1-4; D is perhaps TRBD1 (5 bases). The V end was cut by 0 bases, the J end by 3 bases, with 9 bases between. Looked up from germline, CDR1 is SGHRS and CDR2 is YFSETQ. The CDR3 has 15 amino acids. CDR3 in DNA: TGCGCCAGCAGCTTGGCCGGGGGGGCTAATGAAAAACTGTTTTTT. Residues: CASSLAGGANEKLFF. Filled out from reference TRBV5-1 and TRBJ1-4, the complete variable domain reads KAGVTQTPRYLIKTRGQQVTLSCSPISGHRSVSWYQQTPGQGLQFLFEYFSETQRNKGNFPGRFSGRQFSNSRSEMNVSTLELGDSALYLCASSLAGGANEKLFFGSGTQLSVL.

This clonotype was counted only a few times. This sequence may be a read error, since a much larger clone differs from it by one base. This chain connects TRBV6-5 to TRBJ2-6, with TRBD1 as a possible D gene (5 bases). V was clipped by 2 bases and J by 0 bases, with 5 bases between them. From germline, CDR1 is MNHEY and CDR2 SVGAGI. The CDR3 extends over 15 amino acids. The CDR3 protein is CASSYDSSGANVLTF. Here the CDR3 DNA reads TGTGCCAGCAGTTACGACAGCTCTGGGGCCAACGTCCTGACTTTC.

Written as DNA, the CDR3 is TGTGCCAGCAGCGTAGAAGCCGGGAAAACCTACGAGCAGTACTTC. Translated, it gives CASSVEAGKTYEQYF. This chain connects TRBV9 to TRBJ2-7, with a possible D match to TRBD2 (5 bases). Trimming took off 0 bases at V and 2 bases at J, with 12 bases between the two ends. This CDR3 spans 15 amino acids. The germline CDR1 and CDR2 sequences are SGDLS and YYNGEE.

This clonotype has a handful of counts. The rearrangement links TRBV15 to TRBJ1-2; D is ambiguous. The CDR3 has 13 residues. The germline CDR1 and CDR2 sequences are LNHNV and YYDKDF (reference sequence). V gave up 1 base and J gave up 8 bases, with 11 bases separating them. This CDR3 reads CATSRVEERGYTF. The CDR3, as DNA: TGTGCCACCAGCAGAGTCGAAGAAAGGGGCTACACCTTC.